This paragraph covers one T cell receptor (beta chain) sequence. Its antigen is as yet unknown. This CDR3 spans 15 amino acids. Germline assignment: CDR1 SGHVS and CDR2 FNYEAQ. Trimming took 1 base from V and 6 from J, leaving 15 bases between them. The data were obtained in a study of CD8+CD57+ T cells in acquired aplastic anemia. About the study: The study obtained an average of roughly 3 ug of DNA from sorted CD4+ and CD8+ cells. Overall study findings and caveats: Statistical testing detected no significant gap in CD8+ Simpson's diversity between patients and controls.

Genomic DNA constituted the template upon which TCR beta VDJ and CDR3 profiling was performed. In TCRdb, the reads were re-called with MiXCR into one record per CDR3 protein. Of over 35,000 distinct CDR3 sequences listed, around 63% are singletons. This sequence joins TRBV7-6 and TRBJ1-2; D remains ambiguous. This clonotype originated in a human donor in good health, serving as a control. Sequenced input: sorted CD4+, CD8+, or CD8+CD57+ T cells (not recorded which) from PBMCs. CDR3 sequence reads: CASSLEGAGSDGYTF. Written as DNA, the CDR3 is TGTGCCAGCAGCTTAGAGGGTGCCGGTTCGGATGGCTACACCTTC.